The 3 T cell receptor beta chains presented below share a single source sample, sequenced in a study of shared clonotypes between healthy human individuals. Sequenced by immunoSEQ multiplex PCR; TCRdb stores in-frame clones only, minus some. The data contain about 1 million clones, about 75% of them seen just once; the ten biggest clones take up 1.4%. The sequenced sample consisted of memory CD4+ T cells sorted from blood. Subset described: CD45RA-negative fraction. The receptors originated from a man in his late teens or twenties in good health.

The chain has TRBV11-2 and TRBJ1-3; D ambiguous. Trimming pared 1 base from V and 2 bases from J, leaving 6 bases between. Germline CDR1 reads SGHAT; CDR2 reads FQNNGV. The CDR3 runs 14 residues. In DNA form, the CDR3 reads TGTGCCAGCAGCTTAGGGGTCGCTGGAAACACCATATATTTT. It encodes CASSLGVAGNTIYF.

The chain recombines TRBV10-3 with TRBJ2-1; 10 bases line up with TRBD2. V lost 0 bases and J lost 0; bases outside the gene matches: 2. Germline V lookup: CDR1 ENHRY, CDR2 SYGVKD. The CDR3 spans 17 residues. CDR3 residues: CAISESLAGDSYNEQFF. The DNA of the CDR3 is TGTGCCATCAGTGAGTCCCTAGCGGGAGACTCCTACAATGAGCAGTTCTTC.

The chain combines TRBV10-3 with TRBJ2-3; 7 bases agree with TRBD1. This CDR3 spans 15 amino acids. Germline CDR1 reads ENHRY; CDR2 reads SYGVKD. The V segment lost 11 bases and the J segment 7 bases; nucleotides outside the gene matches: 18. CDR3 region: CAAPTGPKATYTQYF. The DNA of the CDR3 is TGTGCCGCCCCGACAGGGCCCAAAGCGACGTATACGCAGTATTTT.